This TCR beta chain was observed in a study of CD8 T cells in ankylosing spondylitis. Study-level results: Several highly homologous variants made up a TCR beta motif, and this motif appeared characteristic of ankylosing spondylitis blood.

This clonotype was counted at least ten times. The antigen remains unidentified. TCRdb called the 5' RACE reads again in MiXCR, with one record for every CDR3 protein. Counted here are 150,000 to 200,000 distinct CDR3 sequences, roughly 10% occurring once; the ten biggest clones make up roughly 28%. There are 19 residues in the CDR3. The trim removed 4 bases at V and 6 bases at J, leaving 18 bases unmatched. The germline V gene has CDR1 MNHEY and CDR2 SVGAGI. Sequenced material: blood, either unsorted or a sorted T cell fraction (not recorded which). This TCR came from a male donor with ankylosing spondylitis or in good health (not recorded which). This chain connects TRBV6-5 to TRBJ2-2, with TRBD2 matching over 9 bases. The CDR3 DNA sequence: TGTGCCAGCAGTTCTGGAATCGGCCCGGCTAGCGGGGACTCCGGGGAGCTGTTTTTT. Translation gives CASSSGIGPASGDSGELFF.